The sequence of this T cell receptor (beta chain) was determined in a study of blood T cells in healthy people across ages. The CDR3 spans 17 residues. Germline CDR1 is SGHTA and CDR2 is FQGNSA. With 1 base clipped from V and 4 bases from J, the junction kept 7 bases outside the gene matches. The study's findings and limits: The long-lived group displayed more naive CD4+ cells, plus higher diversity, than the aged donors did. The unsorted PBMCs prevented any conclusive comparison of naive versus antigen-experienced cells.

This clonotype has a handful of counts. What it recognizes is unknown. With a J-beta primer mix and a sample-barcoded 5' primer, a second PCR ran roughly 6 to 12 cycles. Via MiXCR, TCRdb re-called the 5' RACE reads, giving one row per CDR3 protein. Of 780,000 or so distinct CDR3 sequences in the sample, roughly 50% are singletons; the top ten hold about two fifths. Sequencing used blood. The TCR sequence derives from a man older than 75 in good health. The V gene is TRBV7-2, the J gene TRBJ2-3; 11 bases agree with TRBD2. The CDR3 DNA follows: TGTGCCAGCAGCTTAGGGGTTAGCGGGAGGGGGGCAGATACGCAGTATTTT. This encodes CASSLGVSGRGADTQYF.